Given below is one TCR beta chain in context. These data are taken from a study of beta chain features in type 1 diabetes. A single heparinised draw of about 100 mL on average was taken per donor. This CDR3 is 14 amino acids long. CDR1 and CDR2 from the germline V gene are SEHNR and FQNEAQ (reference sequence). Trimming at V came to 5 bases and at J to 1 base, leaving 3 bases not matched to a gene. Expressed TCRB transcripts were sequenced because the isolated RNA had all been reverse transcribed beforehand. TCRdb's copy holds only in-frame clones and misses some; the assay was immunoSEQ multiplex PCR. The repertoire holds approximately 330,000 clones, with around 10% as singletons.

This chain uses TRBV7-9 with TRBJ2-5; 8 bases map to TRBD2. This TCR came from a woman under 40 in good health. Sequenced sample: naive CD4+ T cells from blood. In nucleotides, the CDR3 is TGTGCCAGCAGCAGGCTAGCGGGCCAAGAGACCCAGTACTTC. It codes for CASSRLAGQETQYF.